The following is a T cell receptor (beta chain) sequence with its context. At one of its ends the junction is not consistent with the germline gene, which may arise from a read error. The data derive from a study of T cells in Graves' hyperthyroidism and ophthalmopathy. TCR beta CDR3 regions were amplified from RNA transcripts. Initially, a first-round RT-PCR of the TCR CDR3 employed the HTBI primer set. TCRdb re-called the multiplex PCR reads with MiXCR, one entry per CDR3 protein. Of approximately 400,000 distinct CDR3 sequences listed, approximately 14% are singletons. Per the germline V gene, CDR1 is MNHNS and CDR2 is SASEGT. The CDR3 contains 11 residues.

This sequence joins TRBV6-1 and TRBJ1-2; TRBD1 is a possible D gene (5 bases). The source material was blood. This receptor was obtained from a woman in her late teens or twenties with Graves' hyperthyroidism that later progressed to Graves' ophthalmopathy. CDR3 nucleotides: TGTGCCAGCAGTACGCGGACAAGTTACTCCTTC. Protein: CASSTRTSYSF.